The 11 T cell receptor beta chains in this list originate from one sample, sequenced in a study of T cells expressing NK-cell markers. TCRdb derives one entry per CDR3 protein from the 5' RACE reads, leaving out DNA. The sample table sets out some 140,000 distinct CDR3 sequences. Sequences were obtained from blood T cells: a sorted CD56 or NKG2C T cell subset, CD4+ or CD8+ T cells, or bulk PBMC T cells (not recorded which). The receptors were sampled from a woman aged 45-60 years in good health.

The genes are TRBV5-4 and TRBJ2-1; TCRdb outputs TRBD1, but without DNA this stays unchecked. Germline CDR1 reads SGHNT; CDR2 reads YYREEE (reference sequence). This CDR3 comprises 14 residues. The CDR3 is CASSLWSRRNEQFF.

The V call is TRBV4-1, the J call TRBJ1-5. This CDR3 is built from 15 residues. In germline, CDR1 is MGHRA, CDR2 YSYEKL. The CDR3 here is CASSQRGGNDQPQHF.

The V call is TRBV3-1, the J call TRBJ2-3; the D call from TCRdb, TRBD2, cannot be confirmed without DNA. The CDR3 has 17 amino acids. Germline V gene sequence: CDR1 LGHDT, CDR2 YNNKEL (reference sequence). CDR3 loop: CASSQDRLAGPTDTQYF.

The chain joins TRBV12-3 or TRBV12-4 to TRBJ2-5; TCRdb's D gene call, TRBD2, goes unchecked for lack of DNA. The CDR3 is 17 residues long. CDR3 sequence reads: CASSPKTSGRGQETQYF.

The chain is built from TRBV12-3 or TRBV12-4 and TRBJ1-2; without DNA, the TCRdb call of TRBD1 cannot be checked. This CDR3 contains 14 residues. The CDR3 sequence is CASSYTGSGVEYTF.

V and J are TRBV4-1 and TRBJ1-5. The CDR3 covers 16 residues. CDR1 is MGHRA and CDR2 is YSYEKL in the germline V gene. The CDR3 is CASSQDRQYSNQPQHF.

This chain uses TRBV4-1 with TRBJ1-2; TCRdb picks TRBD1, but there is no DNA to check that call. Germline assignment: CDR1 MGHRA and CDR2 YSYEKL. The CDR3 totals 14 residues. The CDR3 is CASSRRDSFYGYTF.

This rearrangement joins TRBV29-1 to TRBJ1-1. The CDR3 extends over 12 amino acids. Germline V lookup: CDR1 SQVTM, CDR2 ANQGSEA. This CDR3 is CSVEFLNTEAFF. The variable domain in full, completed from reference TRBV29-1 and TRBJ1-1, reads SAVISQKPSRDICQRGTSLTIQCQVDSQVTMMFWYRQQPGQSLTLIATANQGSEATYESGFVIDKFPISRPNLTFSTLTVSNMSPEDSSIYLCSVEFLNTEAFFGQGTRLTVV.

This chain joins TRBV3-1 and TRBJ2-2; TCRdb outputs TRBD2, but without DNA this stays unchecked. The V gene's germline CDR1 is LGHDT and CDR2 YNNKEL (reference sequence). The CDR3 is 14 amino acids. The CDR3 sequence: CASSPSGVTGELFF.

The V gene is TRBV12-3 or TRBV12-4, the J gene TRBJ1-1; checking the TCRdb D call of TRBD1 is not possible without DNA. The CDR3 has 12 amino acids. CDR3 sequence reads: CASSPGPMGAFF.

This chain uses TRBV3-1 with TRBJ2-5; TCRdb's D call, TRBD1, is unchecked because there is no DNA. Germline V gives CDR1 LGHDT, CDR2 YNNKEL (reference sequence). The CDR3 is 15 residues long. CDR3 protein: CASSQDRDRGETQYF.